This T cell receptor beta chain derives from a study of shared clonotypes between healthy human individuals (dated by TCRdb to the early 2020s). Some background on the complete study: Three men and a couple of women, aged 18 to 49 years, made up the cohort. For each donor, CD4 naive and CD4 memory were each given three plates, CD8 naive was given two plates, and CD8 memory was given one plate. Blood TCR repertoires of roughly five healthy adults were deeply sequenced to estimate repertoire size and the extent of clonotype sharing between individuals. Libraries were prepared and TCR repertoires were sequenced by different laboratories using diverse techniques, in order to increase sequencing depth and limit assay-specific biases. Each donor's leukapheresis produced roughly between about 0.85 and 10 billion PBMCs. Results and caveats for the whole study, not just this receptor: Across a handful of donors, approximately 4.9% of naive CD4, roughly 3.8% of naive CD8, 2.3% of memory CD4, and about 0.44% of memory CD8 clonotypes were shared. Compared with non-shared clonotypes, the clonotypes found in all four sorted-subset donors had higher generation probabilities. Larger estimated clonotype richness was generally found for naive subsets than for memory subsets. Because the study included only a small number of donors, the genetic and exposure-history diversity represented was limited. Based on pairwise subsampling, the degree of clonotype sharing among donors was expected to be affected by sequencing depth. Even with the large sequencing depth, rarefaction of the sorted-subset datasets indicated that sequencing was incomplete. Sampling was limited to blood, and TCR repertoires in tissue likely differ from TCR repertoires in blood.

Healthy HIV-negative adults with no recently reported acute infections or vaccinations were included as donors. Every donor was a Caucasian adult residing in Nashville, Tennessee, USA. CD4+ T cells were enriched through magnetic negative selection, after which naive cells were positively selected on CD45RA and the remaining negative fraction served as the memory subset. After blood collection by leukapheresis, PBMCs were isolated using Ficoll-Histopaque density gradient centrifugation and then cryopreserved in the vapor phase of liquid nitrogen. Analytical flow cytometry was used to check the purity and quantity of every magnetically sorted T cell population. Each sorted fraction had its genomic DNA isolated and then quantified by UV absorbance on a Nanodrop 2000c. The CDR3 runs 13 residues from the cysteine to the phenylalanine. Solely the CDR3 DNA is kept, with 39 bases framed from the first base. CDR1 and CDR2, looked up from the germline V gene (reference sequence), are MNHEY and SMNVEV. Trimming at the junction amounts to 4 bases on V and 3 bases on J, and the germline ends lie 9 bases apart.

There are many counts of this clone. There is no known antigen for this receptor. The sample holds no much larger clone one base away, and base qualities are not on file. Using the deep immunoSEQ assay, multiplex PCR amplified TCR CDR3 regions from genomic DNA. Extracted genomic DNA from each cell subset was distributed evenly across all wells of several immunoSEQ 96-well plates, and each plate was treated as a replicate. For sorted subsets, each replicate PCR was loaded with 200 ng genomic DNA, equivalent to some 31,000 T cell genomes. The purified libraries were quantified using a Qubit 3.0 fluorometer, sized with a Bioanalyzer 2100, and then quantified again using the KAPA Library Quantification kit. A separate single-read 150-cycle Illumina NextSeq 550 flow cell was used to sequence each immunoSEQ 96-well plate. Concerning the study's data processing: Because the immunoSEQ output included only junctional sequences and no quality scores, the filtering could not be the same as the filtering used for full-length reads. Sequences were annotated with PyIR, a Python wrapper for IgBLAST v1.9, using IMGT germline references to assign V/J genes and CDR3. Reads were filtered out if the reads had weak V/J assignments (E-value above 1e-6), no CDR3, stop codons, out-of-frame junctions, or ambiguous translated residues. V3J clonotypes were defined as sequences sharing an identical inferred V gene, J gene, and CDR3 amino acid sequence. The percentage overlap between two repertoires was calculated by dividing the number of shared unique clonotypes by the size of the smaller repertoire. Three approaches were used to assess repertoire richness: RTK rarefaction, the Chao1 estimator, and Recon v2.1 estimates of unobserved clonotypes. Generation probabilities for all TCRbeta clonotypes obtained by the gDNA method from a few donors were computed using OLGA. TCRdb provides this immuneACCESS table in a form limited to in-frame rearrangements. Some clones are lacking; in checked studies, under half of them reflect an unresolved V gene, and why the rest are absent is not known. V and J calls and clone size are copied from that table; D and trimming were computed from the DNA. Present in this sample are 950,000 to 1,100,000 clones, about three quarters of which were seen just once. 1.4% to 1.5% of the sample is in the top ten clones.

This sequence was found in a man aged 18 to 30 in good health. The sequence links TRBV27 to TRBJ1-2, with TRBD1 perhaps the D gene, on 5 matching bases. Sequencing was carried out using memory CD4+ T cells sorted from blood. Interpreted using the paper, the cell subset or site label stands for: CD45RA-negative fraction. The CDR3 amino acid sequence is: CASSSPGYYGYTF. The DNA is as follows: TGTGCCAGCAGTTCCCCAGGGTACTATGGCTACACCTTC.